This T cell receptor (beta chain) was recovered during a study of blood T cell repertoires in COVID-19 (dated by TCRdb to the early 2020s). In terms of the full investigation: The collaborator samples originated in the United States, Italy and Spain and spanned the acute and convalescent phases of COVID-19. The prospective study material was composed of cDNA or gDNA derived from T cells, B-cell-depleted T cells, or PBMCs. Subjects who had been exposed to COVID-19, were actively infected with it, or had recovered from it provided the deeply sampled blood TCRbeta repertoires that made up the dataset. The repertoires were released in a freely available public database meant as a resource for research on the immune response to SARS-CoV-2. Samples came from the ongoing ImmuneRACE study (first 160 participants) plus 1,254 subjects from 6 global collaborators. A de-identified subject ID, COVID-19 status, age in years and sex were almost always included in the sample metadata. HLA class I and class II types, where available, came from metadata supplied by the sample provider rather than from assay-based typing. The paper as a whole reports these results and caveats: The quantity of clinical and demographic metadata differed by source and by participant and was supplied without curation.

V has 1 base trimmed and J has 7 bases trimmed; junction bases matching no gene number 3. The CDR3 starts with the cysteine, ends with the phenylalanine, and has 13 residues. Left in the record is the CDR3 DNA by itself, 39 bases read in frame from the first base. Samples from volunteer blood donors who had recovered from COVID-19 were contributed by a second Seattle source. Collaborating institutions collected whole blood in K2EDTA tubes following their own protocols. For TCRbeta analysis, collaborators shipped samples as frozen whole blood, isolated PBMCs, or DNA extracted from either of those sample types. About this clone: The clone's antigen remains unknown. Base qualities are not recorded, but no much larger clone differs from it by a single base.

The immunoSEQ Assay, a bias-controlled multiplex PCR, was used to amplify TCRbeta CDR3 regions from genomic DNA. Under the source paper's analysis protocol: Within the assay, amplification of reference gene primers was used to estimate how many nucleated cells each sample contained. To quantify the absolute abundance of each unique TCRbeta CDR3 rearrangement, sequence reads were collapsed and filtered. For each sample, productive Simpson clonality was calculated by taking the square root of Simpson's diversity index across productive rearrangements. TCRdb carries this immuneACCESS record with in-frame sequences only. Its versions omit some clonotypes, under half of them owing to an unresolved V gene in the studies checked, with the rest unexplained. D and trimming were read from the DNA, whereas the V and J calls and clone size are those reported in that table. Present in this sample are a few hundred thousand clones, nearly 90% of which were seen just once. The ten biggest clones cover 4% to 5% of the sample.

The rearranged segments are TRBV12-3 or TRBV12-4 and TRBJ2-7; 8 middle bases align to TRBD1. The TCR was taken from a woman aged 40 to 50 who had recovered from COVID-19. Sequencing input: peripheral blood. The CDR3 protein sequence reads: CASSLGQGLEQYF. The DNA sequence is given as TGTGCCAGCAGTTTAGGACAGGGGCTTGAGCAGTACTTC.